Following are 20 T cell receptor beta chains from one sample sequenced in a study of CD8 T cells in ankylosing spondylitis. In TCRdb, the 5' RACE reads were re-called with MiXCR into one record per CDR3 protein. Of approximately 200,000 distinct CDR3 sequences listed, roughly 13% were seen once; the top ten hold approximately 17%. Sequenced input: blood, either unsorted or a sorted T cell fraction (not recorded which). The receptors originated from a male donor with ankylosing spondylitis or in good health (not recorded which).

The chain is built from TRBV10-3 and TRBJ1-1, with D hard to call. The CDR3 is 14 amino acids. V lost 2 bases to trimming and J lost 1 base, with 8 bases between them. The germline V gene has CDR1 ENHRY and CDR2 SYGVKD. The CDR3 here is CAISEISGNTEAFF. CDR3 sequence (DNA): TGTGCCATCAGTGAGATATCAGGGAACACTGAAGCTTTCTTT.

This clonotype rates as medium-sized. The chain couples TRBV20-1 to TRBJ2-1; D might be TRBD2 (6 bases). This CDR3 spans 15 amino acids. V shed 0 bases and J shed 0 bases, with 9 bases lying between them. CDR1 is DFQATT and CDR2 is SNEGSKA in the germline V gene (reference sequence). This chain's CDR3 is CSARDGGFSYNEQFF. CDR3 coding DNA: TGCAGTGCTAGAGACGGGGGATTCTCCTACAATGAGCAGTTCTTC.

This clonotype appeared many times. The gene calls are TRBV2 and TRBJ2-7; D ambiguous. Trimming shortened V by 2 bases and J by 2 bases, and 13 bases separated the two germline ends. CDR1 is SNHLY and CDR2 is FYNNEI in the germline V gene. CDR3 length: 15 residues. The chain's CDR3 is CASSETPGGAYEQYF. The CDR3, as DNA: TGTGCCAGCAGTGAAACTCCCGGTGGTGCCTACGAGCAGTACTTC. Full variable domain (remainder filled in from reference TRBV2 and TRBJ2-7): EPEVTQTPSHQVTQMGQEVILRCVPISNHLYFYWYRQILGQKVEFLVSFYNNEISEKSEIFDDQFSVERPDGSNFTLKIRSTKLEDSAMYFCASSETPGGAYEQYFGPGTRLTVT.

This clonotype was recorded at least ten times. The chain links TRBV12-3 or TRBV12-4 to TRBJ1-1; D unclear. V lost 2 bases to trimming and J lost 2 bases, with 15 bases between them. This CDR3 comprises 16 residues. The CDR3 sequence is CASSLINFEQNTEAFF. The CDR3 DNA reads as TGTGCCAGCAGTTTAATTAATTTCGAACAAAACACTGAAGCTTTCTTT.

This chain connects TRBV7-9 to TRBJ2-1; tentatively, D is TRBD2 (6 bases). V was trimmed by 11 bases and J by 7 bases, leaving 15 bases between them. CDR1 is SEHNR and CDR2 is FQNEAQ in the germline V gene (reference sequence). The CDR3 spans 12 residues. CDR3 sequence reads: CAWGSGGNEQFF. CDR3 DNA sequence: TGTGCCTGGGGGTCTGGGGGGAATGAGCAGTTCTTC.

The chain carries TRBV27 and TRBJ2-1; D is possibly TRBD2 (6 bases). The CDR3 contains 15 residues. V was trimmed by 3 bases and J by 4 bases, leaving 13 bases between them. The germline V gene encodes CDR1 MNHEY and CDR2 SMNVEV (reference sequence). In DNA, the CDR3 is TGTGCCAGCAGTTTGGACGGGAGTAGGTACAATGAGCAGTTCTTC. Its protein product is CASSLDGSRYNEQFF.

The chain joins TRBV10-2 to TRBJ2-5; no clear D gene. The CDR3 length is 15 residues. Per the germline V gene, CDR1 is WSHSY and CDR2 is SAAADI. Trimming pared 4 bases from V and 5 bases from J, leaving 17 bases between. The CDR3 loop reads CASSVSGGGQETQYF. Here the CDR3 DNA reads TGCGCCAGCAGTGTCTCAGGTGGCGGCCAGGAGACCCAGTACTTC.

The CDR3, as DNA: TGCGCCAGCAGCATAACAGGCGCCTCGAACACTGAAGCTTTCTTT. Its protein is CASSITGASNTEAFF. The V gene is TRBV4-1, the J gene TRBJ1-1; TRBD1 might be the D (5 bases). Germline V gene sequence: CDR1 MGHRA, CDR2 YSYEKL. V was trimmed by 5 bases and J by 1 base, leaving 14 bases between them. The CDR3 runs 15 residues.

The chain recombines TRBV30 with TRBJ2-1; unclear D gene. Trimming removed 2 bases from V and 6 bases from J, with 11 bases in between. CDR3 size: 13 residues. CDR1 is GTSNPN and CDR2 is SVGIG in the germline V gene (reference sequence). CDR3 sequence: CAWSPTYVNEQFF. Written as DNA, the CDR3 is TGTGCCTGGAGTCCGACTTACGTCAATGAGCAGTTCTTC.

This clonotype was recorded a few times. This chain joins TRBV20-1 and TRBJ2-2; D uncertain. The germline V and J ends were trimmed by 1 base and 6 bases, with 30 bases remaining between them. There are 20 residues in the CDR3. The germline V gene encodes CDR1 DFQATT and CDR2 SNEGSKA (reference sequence). The CDR3 reads CSARGVRPPSPIREAGELFF. The CDR3 DNA follows: TGCAGTGCTAGAGGTGTGCGACCTCCGAGCCCTATTAGAGAGGCCGGGGAGCTGTTTTTT.

The chain couples TRBV7-2 to TRBJ2-7, with 11 bases matching TRBD2. V shed 4 bases, J shed 3 bases, and the junction held 5 bases outside the gene matches. This CDR3 has 15 amino acids. Germline-derived CDR1 and CDR2 are SGHTA and FQGNSA. This CDR3 reads CASSSLAGAIYEQYF. The DNA for the CDR3 is TGTGCCAGCAGCTCACTAGCGGGGGCCATCTACGAGCAGTACTTC.

The sample holds a few counts of this clonotype. CDR3 sequence (DNA): TGCAGTGCTAGAGATGGCCCGTCCGGGGAGCTGTTTTTT. This codes for CSARDGPSGELFF. This chain links TRBV20-1 with TRBJ2-2; D not resolved. Deletions cut 0 bases from V and 6 bases from J, with 8 bases between. Looked up from germline, CDR1 is DFQATT and CDR2 is SNEGSKA (reference sequence). The CDR3 is 13 residues long.

This clonotype has a handful of counts. The V and J genes are TRBV25-1 and TRBJ1-4, with D maybe TRBD1 (5 bases). The V end lost 7 bases, the J end lost 2 bases, and 8 bases lay between the germline ends. The CDR3 totals 13 residues. Germline V gene sequence: CDR1 MGHDK, CDR2 SYGVNS. The CDR3, as DNA: TGTGCCAGCACGGGGGAGACTAATGAAAAACTGTTTTTT. Protein product: CASTGETNEKLFF. The variable domain in full, with the rest retrieved from reference TRBV25-1 and TRBJ1-4, is EADIYQTPRYLVIGTGKKITLECSQTMGHDKMYWYQQDPGMELHLIHYSYGVNSTEKGDLSSESTVSRIRTEHFPLTLESARPSHTSQYLCASTGETNEKLFFGSGTQLSVL.

This clonotype was detected ten times or more. The genes are TRBV3-1 and TRBJ1-1, with unresolved D. CDR1 and CDR2 from the germline V gene are LGHDT and YNNKEL (reference sequence). V gave up 5 bases and J gave up 1 base, with 11 bases separating them. The CDR3 is 14 residues long. The CDR3 nucleotides are TGTGCCAGCAGCTTCCGGACCGGGAACACTGAAGCTTTCTTT. Protein sequence: CASSFRTGNTEAFF.

This clonotype was counted a few times. The chain joins TRBV5-1 to TRBJ2-1; 10 nucleotides match TRBD2. The CDR3 runs 13 residues. The junction had 2 bases not matched to a gene; V was cut back by 3 bases and J by 8 bases. Germline CDR1 and CDR2: SGHRS and YFSETQ. CDR3 sequence (DNA): TGCGCCAGCAGCTGGACTAGCGGATATGAGCAGTTCTTC. As protein: CASSWTSGYEQFF.

This clonotype was observed a handful of times. The V and J genes are TRBV10-1 and TRBJ1-5, with a weak D call TRBD1 (6 bases). Germline V lookup: CDR1 WNHNN, CDR2 SYGVQD (reference sequence). Trimming removed 9 bases at V and 1 base at J, with 16 bases between. The CDR3 contains 15 residues. Here the CDR3 reads CARLKGGQSNQPQHF. CDR3 coding DNA: TGCGCCAGGCTAAAGGGGGGGCAAAGCAATCAGCCCCAGCATTTT.

This clonotype occurred many times. The chain uses TRBV30 and TRBJ2-1, with D possibly being TRBD1 or TRBD2 (7 bases each). CDR1 is GTSNPN, CDR2 SVGIG, per germline (reference sequence). Trimming removed 4 bases at V and 7 bases at J, with 14 bases between. This CDR3 contains 13 residues. CDR3 in DNA: TGTGCCTGGACCGACAGGGAGGGGAATGAGCAGTTCTTC. Translated: CAWTDREGNEQFF. The variable domain in full, with the rest retrieved from reference TRBV30 and TRBJ2-1, is SQTIHQWPATLVQPVGSPLSLECTVEGTSNPNLYWYRQAAGRGLQLLFYSVGIGQISSEVPQNLSASRPQDRQFILSSKKLLLSDSGFYLCAWTDREGNEQFFGPGTRLTVL.

V gene TRBV24-1 combines with J gene TRBJ1-1; D not resolved. The V and J ends lost 4 bases and 1 base respectively, with 6 bases between them. The CDR3 extends over 13 amino acids. The germline V gene encodes CDR1 KGHDR and CDR2 SFDVKD. The CDR3 DNA reads as TGTGCCACCAGTGAAGGAAGGAACACTGAAGCTTTCTTT. Its translation is CATSEGRNTEAFF.

This clonotype was observed a handful of times. CDR3 amino acids: CASGTPGTGNTGELFF. The CDR3 DNA reads TGTGCCAGCGGCACCCCCGGGACAGGGAACACCGGGGAGCTGTTTTTT. This chain joins TRBV25-1 and TRBJ2-2; the match to TRBD1 covers 8 bases. Germline V gene data show CDR1 as MGHDK and CDR2 as SYGVNS. The CDR3 is 16 amino acids. V shed 8 bases, J shed 1 base, and the junction held 9 bases outside the gene matches.

This clonotype was seen ten or more times. This sequence joins TRBV4-1 and TRBJ2-5; no clear D gene. In germline, CDR1 is MGHRA, CDR2 YSYEKL. This CDR3 region has 14 residues. Deletions cut 1 base from V and 0 bases from J, with 6 bases between. CDR3 DNA: TGCGCCAGCAGCCAAGTGTGGGACCAAGAGACCCAGTACTTC. Its translation is CASSQVWDQETQYF.